These T cell receptor beta chains were read from a single sample in a study of vaccination and CD4 T cells after COVID-19. Antigens for these TCRs are unknown. MiXCR was run by TCRdb on the PCR reads, yielding one entry per CDR3 protein. The sample has 5,000 to 6,000 distinct CDR3 sequences, around 25% seen once. The starting material was CD4+ T cells from blood, cultured in vitro, obtained after SARS-CoV-2 vaccination. The receptors were sampled from a human donor who had recovered from COVID-19. Both conserved end residues are part of each CDR3. The D gene is left open where the match is weak. Clone sizes are given selectively: once, few, many, or a class where the clone is expanded.

TRBV6-4	few	TRBJ2-3	-	CASSQSAGWGDTQYF	TGTGCCAGCAGCCAGTCGGCGGGTTGGGGAGATACGCAGTATTTT
TRBV7-2	few	TRBJ1-5	TRBD1	CASSLAGQGVLGDQPQHF	TGTGCCAGCAGCTTAGCTGGACAGGGTGTTTTGGGGGATCAGCCCCAGCATTTT
TRBV7-9	-	TRBJ1-6	-	CASSSESVFNNSPLHF	TGTGCCAGCAGCTCCGAGTCGGTCTTCAATAATTCACCCCTCCACTTT
TRBV9	-	TRBJ2-1	-	CASSVALGSYNEQFF	TGTGCCAGCAGCGTAGCCCTCGGCTCCTACAATGAGCAGTTCTTC
TRBV5-6	-	TRBJ2-5	-	CASSSGWGRETQYF	TGTGCCAGCAGCTCTGGGTGGGGGAGAGAGACCCAGTACTTC
TRBV15	-	TRBJ2-7	TRBD1	CATSSITGEYEQYF	TGTGCCACCAGCAGCATAACAGGGGAGTACGAGCAGTACTTC
TRBV7-9	medium-sized	TRBJ1-6	-	CASSPDPVNSPLHF	TGTGCCAGCAGCCCTGACCCGGTAAATTCACCCCTCCACTTT
TRBV11-3	few	TRBJ1-6	-	CASSNDGINSPLHF	TGTGCCAGCAGCAATGACGGGATTAATTCACCCCTCCACTTT
TRBV7-9	-	TRBJ2-3	TRBD2	CASAGTSGDTQYF	TGTGCCAGCGCCGGGACTAGCGGAGATACGCAGTATTTT
TRBV24-1	few	TRBJ1-2	TRBD1	CATSHEKQGYGYTF	TGTGCCACCAGTCACGAGAAACAGGGGTATGGCTACACCTTC
TRBV28	-	TRBJ1-2	-	CASRDSYSYGYTF	TGTGCCAGCAGGGACAGCTATTCCTATGGCTACACCTTC
TRBV5-6	once	TRBJ2-3	-	CASSVRGFSTDTQYF	TGTGCCAGCAGCGTACGAGGGTTTAGTACAGATACGCAGTATTTT
TRBV7-2	medium-sized	TRBJ1-2	TRBD1	CASSSTGLALHGYTF	TGTGCCAGCAGCTCGACAGGGCTTGCTTTACATGGCTACACCTTC
TRBV29-1	-	TRBJ2-7	-	CSVEISGPYEQYF	TGCAGCGTTGAAATTTCAGGTCCCTACGAGCAGTACTTC
TRBV12-3/TRBV12-4	once	TRBJ2-5	TRBD2	CASSFSSGMWQETQYF	TGTGCCAGCAGTTTTAGTAGCGGGATGTGGCAAGAGACCCAGTACTTC
TRBV6-1	medium-sized	TRBJ2-7	TRBD2	CASRERLAGSNEQYF	TGTGCCAGCAGAGAGAGACTAGCGGGATCCAACGAGCAGTACTTC
TRBV20-1	few	TRBJ2-1	TRBD2	CSARSAGGGSYNEQFF	TGCAGTGCTAGGTCGGCGGGAGGGGGCTCCTACAATGAGCAGTTCTTC
TRBV5-4	-	TRBJ2-7	TRBD1	CASSLDGTGEQYF	TGTGCCAGCAGCTTGGACGGGACAGGGGAGCAGTACTTC
TRBV20-1	medium-sized	TRBJ1-5	-	CSAVWAVDNQPQHF	TGCAGTGCGGTTTGGGCAGTCGACAATCAGCCCCAGCATTTT
TRBV11-2	-	TRBJ2-7	-	CASSLAPPREQYF	TGTGCCAGCAGCTTAGCCCCCCCGCGGGAGCAGTACTTC
TRBV6-5	few	TRBJ1-1	-	CASSSPGRAMNTEAFF	TGTGCCAGCAGTTCCCCGGGACGCGCAATGAACACTGAAGCTTTCTTT
TRBV7-3	few	TRBJ2-1	-	CASSDSSNEQFF	TGTGCCAGCAGTGATAGTAGCAATGAGCAGTTCTTC
TRBV24-1	-	TRBJ2-3	TRBD1	CATSDRARTDTQYF	TGTGCCACCAGCGACAGGGCTCGCACAGATACGCAGTATTTT
TRBV6-2/TRBV6-3	few	TRBJ1-6	TRBD1	CASRGSTGTGNSPLHF	TGTGCCAGCAGGGGATCAACCGGGACAGGGAATTCACCCCTCCACTTT
TRBV7-6	few	TRBJ2-3	-	CASSLGQPRDTQYF	TGTGCCAGCAGCTTAGGCCAGCCACGGGATACGCAGTATTTT
TRBV5-8	-	TRBJ1-2	-	CASSFNNRNYGYTF	TGTGCCAGCAGCTTTAACAATCGAAACTATGGCTACACCTTC
TRBV28	-	TRBJ1-1	-	CASSLPPGWETEAFF	TGTGCCAGCAGTTTACCGCCGGGCTGGGAGACTGAAGCTTTCTTT
TRBV20-1	-	TRBJ2-1	-	CSARPLGPDNEQFF	TGCAGTGCTAGGCCTCTCGGGCCGGACAATGAGCAGTTCTTC
TRBV24-1	few	TRBJ2-1	-	CATSGGLVYNEQFF	TGTGCCACCAGTGGGGGTCTAGTCTACAATGAGCAGTTCTTC
TRBV6-2/TRBV6-3	medium-sized	TRBJ1-2	TRBD1	CASSWTQGTGYGYTF	TGTGCCAGCAGTTGGACCCAGGGGACAGGGTATGGCTACACCTTC
TRBV6-5	-	TRBJ2-1	-	CASSSQGGASHNEQFF	TGTGCCAGCAGTTCCCAAGGGGGGGCTTCCCACAATGAGCAGTTCTTC
TRBV12-3/TRBV12-4	-	TRBJ2-5	TRBD2	CASSLASSGGARETQYF	TGTGCCAGCAGTTTAGCGTCTAGCGGGGGGGCCAGGGAGACCCAGTACTTC
TRBV6-5	-	TRBJ1-2	TRBD1	CASSSGQGGYTF	TGTGCCAGCAGTTCGGGACAGGGCGGCTACACCTTC
TRBV20-1	medium-sized	TRBJ1-5	-	CSARDRALGQPQHF	TGCAGTGCTAGAGATCGAGCCTTGGGGCAGCCCCAGCATTTT
TRBV11-1	-	TRBJ2-7	TRBD1	CASSLMWTGNYEQYF	TGTGCCAGCAGCTTAATGTGGACAGGTAACTACGAGCAGTACTTC
TRBV24-1	medium-sized	TRBJ2-5	TRBD2	CATSDWTSGRQTQYF	TGTGCCACCAGTGATTGGACTAGCGGGAGACAGACCCAGTACTTC
TRBV7-2	-	TRBJ1-2	-	CASSLARAPYGYTF	TGTGCCAGCAGCTTAGCTCGGGCCCCCTATGGCTACACCTTC
TRBV28	-	TRBJ2-5	-	CASSLLQAQETQYF	TGTGCCAGCAGTTTACTTCAGGCCCAAGAGACCCAGTACTTC
TRBV15	few	TRBJ2-1	-	CATSRGGSLSYNEQFF	TGTGCCACCAGCAGAGGAGGGAGTTTGTCCTACAATGAGCAGTTCTTC
TRBV28	few	TRBJ1-1	-	CASSYNVETEAFF	TGTGCCAGCAGTTATAATGTGGAAACTGAAGCTTTCTTT
TRBV20-1	few	TRBJ2-7	-	CSARTPWGFSYEQYF	TGCAGTGCTAGAACTCCCTGGGGATTCTCCTACGAGCAGTACTTC
TRBV28	-	TRBJ2-1	TRBD2	CASSPQGGGVNEQFF	TGTGCCAGCAGTCCCCAGGGCGGGGGGGTCAATGAGCAGTTCTTC
TRBV28	-	TRBJ2-7	TRBD2	CASRPGLAIIYEQYF	TGTGCCAGCAGGCCAGGACTAGCGATTATTTACGAGCAGTACTTC
TRBV20-1	-	TRBJ2-1	TRBD2	CSASGTSGRYNEQFF	TGCAGTGCTAGCGGGACTAGCGGGAGGTACAATGAGCAGTTCTTC
TRBV6-2/TRBV6-3	-	TRBJ2-7	-	CASRGGSNYEQYF	TGTGCCAGCAGAGGAGGCTCTAATTACGAGCAGTACTTC
TRBV27	hyperexpanded	TRBJ1-2	TRBD1	CASSTRTGRYGYTF	TGTGCCAGCAGTACCAGGACAGGTCGCTATGGCTACACCTTC
TRBV28	few	TRBJ1-2	-	CASSGQSFYGYTF	TGTGCCAGTTCCGGACAGTCGTTCTATGGCTACACCTTC
TRBV7-2	hyperexpanded	TRBJ2-3	-	CASSNYITDTQYF	TGTGCCAGCAGCAACTATATCACAGATACGCAGTATTTT
TRBV6-1	few	TRBJ1-2	TRBD1	CASSGPGTAYGYTF	TGTGCCAGCAGTGGCCCCGGGACAGCCTATGGCTACACCTTC
TRBV7-9	few	TRBJ2-3	-	CASSEAGTDTQYF	TGTGCCAGCAGCGAGGCCGGCACAGATACGCAGTATTTT
TRBV11-1	few	TRBJ2-7	TRBD2	CASSPRTSGRYEQYF	TGTGCCAGCAGCCCCCGGACTAGCGGGAGATACGAGCAGTACTTC
TRBV5-4	few	TRBJ2-7	-	CASSFSDRRDYEQYF	TGTGCCAGCAGCTTTAGCGACCGACGGGACTACGAGCAGTACTTC
TRBV20-1	-	TRBJ2-7	TRBD1	CSAREIGTGNEQYF	TGCAGTGCTAGAGAAATAGGGACAGGTAACGAGCAGTACTTC
TRBV6-1	few	TRBJ1-2	-	CASSPPGPARGYTF	TGTGCCAGCAGTCCTCCGGGACCGGCGAGGGGCTACACCTTC
TRBV20-1	few	TRBJ2-1	TRBD2	CSAEAGEGSSYNEQFF	TGCAGTGCGGAAGCGGGAGAAGGGAGCTCCTACAATGAGCAGTTCTTC
TRBV4-2	medium-sized	TRBJ2-3	TRBD2	CASSAGEGNTQYF	TGTGCCAGTTCAGCGGGAGAGGGGAATACGCAGTATTTT
TRBV6-1	-	TRBJ2-1	TRBD1	CASSYWTGFSRSEQFF	TGTGCCAGCAGCTATTGGACAGGTTTCTCGCGGAGTGAGCAGTTCTTC